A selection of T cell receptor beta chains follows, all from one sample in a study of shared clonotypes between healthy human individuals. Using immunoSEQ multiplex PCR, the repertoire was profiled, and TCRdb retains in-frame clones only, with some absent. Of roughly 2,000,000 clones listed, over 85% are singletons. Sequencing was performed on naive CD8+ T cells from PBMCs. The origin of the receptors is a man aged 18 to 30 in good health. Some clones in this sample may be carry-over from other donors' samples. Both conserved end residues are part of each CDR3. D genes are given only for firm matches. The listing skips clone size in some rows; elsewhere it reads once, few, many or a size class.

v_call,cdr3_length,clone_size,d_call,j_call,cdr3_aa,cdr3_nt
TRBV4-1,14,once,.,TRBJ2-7,CASSHPGSSYEQYF,TGCGCCAGCAGCCACCCGGGATCCTCCTACGAGCAGTACTTC
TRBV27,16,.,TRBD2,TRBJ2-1,CASSLETGLAGDEQFF,TGTGCCAGCAGTTTAGAGACAGGACTAGCGGGAGATGAGCAGTTCTTC
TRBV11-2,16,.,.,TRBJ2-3,CASSLRATPLEDTQYF,TGTGCCAGCAGCTTGCGTGCGACACCCCTGGAAGATACGCAGTATTTT
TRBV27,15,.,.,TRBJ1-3,CASSLSSRDGNTIYF,TGTGCCAGCAGTTTATCTTCCAGGGATGGAAACACCATATATTTT
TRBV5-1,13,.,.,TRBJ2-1,CASSISSYNEQFF,TGCGCCAGCAGCATAAGCTCCTACAATGAGCAGTTCTTC
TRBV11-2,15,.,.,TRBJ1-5,CASSTLGLEDQPQHF,TGTGCCAGCAGCACCCTGGGGCTGGAGGATCAGCCCCAGCATTTT
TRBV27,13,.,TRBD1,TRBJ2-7,CASSLRTGFEQYF,TGTGCCAGCAGTCTCCGGACAGGGTTTGAGCAGTACTTC
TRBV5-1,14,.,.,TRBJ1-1,CASSFGTANTEAFF,TGCGCCAGCAGCTTCGGCACGGCTAACACTGAAGCTTTCTTT
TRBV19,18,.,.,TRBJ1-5,CASSPGPAEPAGNQPQHF,TGTGCCAGTAGCCCCGGGCCAGCCGAGCCGGCGGGCAATCAGCCCCAGCATTTT
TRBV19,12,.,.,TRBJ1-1,CASRGANTEAFF,TGTGCCAGTAGGGGAGCGAACACTGAAGCTTTCTTT
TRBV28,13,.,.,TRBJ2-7,CASSLRVPYEQYF,TGTGCCAGCAGTTTGAGGGTCCCTTACGAGCAGTACTTC
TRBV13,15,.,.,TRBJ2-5,CASSSREDGFGTQYF,TGTGCCAGCAGCTCCAGGGAGGACGGGTTCGGAACCCAGTACTTC
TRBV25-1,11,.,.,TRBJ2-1,CASSDYNEQFF,TGTGCCAGCAGTGATTACAATGAGCAGTTCTTC
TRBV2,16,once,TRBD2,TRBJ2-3,CASSERSSGTTDTQYF,TGTGCCAGCAGTGAAAGGTCTAGCGGGACTACAGATACGCAGTATTTT
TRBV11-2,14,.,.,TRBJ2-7,CASSLVLVRGEQYF,TGTGCCAGCAGCTTAGTCCTGGTGAGGGGCGAGCAGTACTTC